This TCR beta chain was found in a study of CD8 T cells in Susac syndrome (dated by TCRdb to the late 2010s). Context from the whole study: Of the Susac syndrome patients who were sequenced, over five had clinically active disease and eight were in clinical remission. At blood withdrawal, Susac syndrome patients were either therapy-naive, taking corticosteroids (in some cases with IVIg as well), or taking IVIg alone. Repertoire sequencing was used to test whether CD8+ T cell activation and differentiation in Susac syndrome was antigen driven.

Study-level results and caveats: The number of individuals in the TCR sequencing and HLA analysis was recognized as being relatively small. The CD4+ T cell repertoire of patients with Susac syndrome showed no detectable clonal expansion.

Worth noting for this clonotype: What this receptor recognizes is not known. Base qualities were left out, and no much larger clone turns up one base away.

RNA was extracted using the RNeasy kit, and roughly 0.5 to 1 microgram was reverse transcribed with random hexamers. The immunoSEQ multiplex PCR assay, which covers 54 Vbeta and 13 Jbeta segments, was used to amplify TCR beta CDR3 regions. PCR amplification bias was corrected by using a synthetic template baseline for primer optimization and computational correction. Under the source paper's analysis protocol: Reads were assigned to V, D and J genes according to IMGT and analyzed in immunoSEQ Analyzer, with only productive sequences retained. To calculate clonality, Shannon entropy was normalized by log2 of the number of productive unique sequences and then subtracted from one. Public and private clones were assessed among the 100 most prevalent clones of each patient and control. Susac-specific clones were defined as absent from healthy and MS cohorts, 800 to 1,200 published viral clones and other ImmuneACCESS disease sequences. The raw public data were reprocessed by TCRdb itself: fastp quality trimming at Q25, MiXCR clonotype calling, in-frame beta chains only. Every CDR3 protein is listed once, alongside the most common genes and DNA of its rows. The V and J calls follow TCRdb's processing rather than the paper's. Within this sample are under 150,000 distinct CDR3 sequences, with approximately 94% of them counted one time only. Together, the top ten hold roughly 0.084% of the sample.

Peripheral blood CD8+ and CD4+ T cells from healthy donors, Susac syndrome patients and multiple sclerosis patients were profiled using high-throughput TCR beta sequencing. The Susac syndrome patients fulfilled recently defined diagnostic criteria for definite or probable disease. Bulk CD8+ and CD4+ T cells were purified magnetically by negative isolation, whereas CD8+ TEMRA cells were enriched by FACS. Blood was drawn into EDTA tubes, processed within 24 hours, and PBMCs were isolated by density gradient centrifugation. PBMCs intended for TCR sequencing were cryopreserved in liquid nitrogen and thawed later in a water bath at 37 degrees C. A purity of at least 90% was achieved for sorted or isolated CD4+, CD8+ and CD8+ TEMRA cells. The V and J ends are trimmed by 5 bases and 1 base, leaving 15 bases between them. The CDR3 holds 16 amino acids from the cysteine to the phenylalanine. Solely the CDR3 DNA is kept, with 48 bases framed from the first base. Sequences MDHEN (CDR1) and SYDVKM (CDR2) are obtained from the germline V gene.

The sequencing input was CD4+ T cells from PBMCs. The V and J genes are TRBV28 and TRBJ1-5; matching of 6 bases hints at TRBD1 as the D gene. The receptor comes from a human donor with Susac syndrome. This receptor has the CDR3 CASSPGGRGSNQPQHF. The DNA reads as follows: TGTGCCAGCAGTCCCGGGGGCCGAGGGAGCAATCAGCCCCAGCATTTT.